Here is one T cell receptor (beta chain) with its context. These data originate in a study of control samples from healthy donors and cancer patients. Germline-derived CDR1 and CDR2 are ENHRY and SYGVKD. This CDR3 has 15 amino acids. Trimming left V 4 bases short and J 1 base short, with 12 bases between. Sequencing was performed with immunoSEQ multiplex PCR; in TCRdb, only in-frame clones are kept and a portion is missing. The sample records roughly 73,000 clones, over 70% being singletons. The sample was blood. The chain links TRBV10-3 to TRBJ2-3; the D gene is possibly TRBD2 (5 bases). The TCR sequence derives from a man in his forties or fifties in good health. CDR3 in DNA: TGTGCCATCAGTGTGGTGGGCGGGCGCACAGATACGCAGTATTTT. Amino acids: CAISVVGGRTDTQYF.